This T cell receptor beta chain came from a study of T cells after somatic rescue of genetic block. Data came from immunoSEQ multiplex PCR; TCRdb stores just in-frame clones and leaves some out. The top ten hold roughly 1.7% of the sample, which has about 88,000 clones, about 87% seen once. The sequence derives from a woman under 30. The sequencing sample was made of peripheral blood mononuclear cells (PBMCs).

For the CDR3, the DNA is TGTGCCAGCAGAGCGGCCCTTGGCGGGACTGAAGCTTTCTTT. Translation: CASRAALGGTEAFF. The V gene is TRBV14, the J gene TRBJ1-1, with D unresolved. Germline-derived CDR1 and CDR2 are SGHDN and FVKESK. This CDR3 has 14 residues. V shed 6 bases and J shed 5 bases, with 16 bases lying between them.